Listed below are T cell receptor beta chains from one sample, sequenced in a study of response to subunit inactivated influenza vaccine. TCRdb redid the calling of the RT-PCR reads with MiXCR, one entry per CDR3 protein. The data hold about 520,000 distinct CDR3 sequences, with roughly 7.6% observed a single time. Source: PBMCs from blood, taken roughly 24 months after vaccination. Receptors originate from a man aged 45-69 years who received an inactivated influenza vaccine. CDR3s include the opening cysteine and the closing phenylalanine or tryptophan. The D gene is left open where the match is weak. For some rows the clone size is stated as once, few or many, or as a class when expanded; others skip it.

TRBV9	TRBJ2-3	-	-	TGTGCCAGCAGCGCTAGTGGGGGCGCGAACACAGATACGCAGTATTTT	CASSASGGANTDTQYF
TRBV9	TRBJ2-1	TRBD2	-	TGTGCCAGCAGCTCAACTAGCGGGAGGGGCTACAATGAGCAGTTCTTC	CASSSTSGRGYNEQFF
TRBV9	TRBJ2-3	-	few	TGTGCCAGCAGCGTAGTGGCGGGAGATACGCAGTATTTT	CASSVVAGDTQYF
TRBV29-1	TRBJ2-1	TRBD2	few	TGCAGCGTTAGGCTAGCGGGAGATGAGCAGTTCTTC	CSVRLAGDEQFF
TRBV24-1	TRBJ2-1	-	many	TGTGCCACCAGTGCGCCAGGCTCCTACAATGAGCAGTTCTTC	CATSAPGSYNEQFF
TRBV5-1	TRBJ1-1	TRBD1	many	TGCGCCAGCAGCCCCGGACAGGCGGCTGAAGCTTTCTTT	CASSPGQAAEAFF
TRBV5-1	TRBJ2-2	-	many	TGCGCCAGCAGCCAAAATCGCTACGGGCTCAACACCGGGGAGCTGTTTTTT	CASSQNRYGLNTGELFF
TRBV7-9	TRBJ1-1	TRBD1	-	TGTGCCAGCAGCCGGTGGACAGGGGGCATTCACACTGAAGCTTTCTTT	CASSRWTGGIHTEAFF
TRBV6-5	TRBJ1-1	-	many	TGTGCCAGCAGTTACCTGCCACATGGAATGAACACTGAAGCTTTCTTT	CASSYLPHGMNTEAFF
TRBV5-1	TRBJ2-2	TRBD1	-	TGCGCCAGCAGCGTTAGACAGGGGTACACCGGGGAGCTGTTTTTT	CASSVRQGYTGELFF
TRBV6-1	TRBJ2-7	-	-	TGTGCCAGCAGTGAACAGGAACTCTACGAGCAGTACTTC	CASSEQELYEQYF
TRBV5-1	TRBJ2-2	-	-	TGCGCCAGCAGCCGTACAGCTGTCACCGGGGAGCTGTTTTTT	CASSRTAVTGELFF
TRBV9	TRBJ2-3	TRBD2	few	TGTGCCAGCAGCACCAGACCAAGCGGGAGTGGCACAGATACGCAGTATTTT	CASSTRPSGSGTDTQYF
TRBV9	TRBJ2-5	-	few	TGTGCCAGCAGCGTAGGGGGGATGCAAGAGACCCAGTACTTC	CASSVGGMQETQYF